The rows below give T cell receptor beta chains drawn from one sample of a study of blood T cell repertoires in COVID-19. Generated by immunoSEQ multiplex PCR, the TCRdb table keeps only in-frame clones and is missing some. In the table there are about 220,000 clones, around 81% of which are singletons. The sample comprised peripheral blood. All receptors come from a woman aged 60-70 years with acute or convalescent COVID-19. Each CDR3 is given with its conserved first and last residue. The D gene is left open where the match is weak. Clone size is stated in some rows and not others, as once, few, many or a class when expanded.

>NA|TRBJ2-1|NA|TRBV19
TGTGCCAGTAGTATAGTCTTCCCAGTGGATGAGCAGTTCTTC
CASSIVFPVDEQFF
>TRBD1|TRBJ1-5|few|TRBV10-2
TGCGCCAGCAGTGAGTCACAGGGGGGCAATCAGCCCCAGCATTTT
CASSESQGGNQPQHF
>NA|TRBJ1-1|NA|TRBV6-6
TGTGCCAGCAGTCGGGGGGGGCTTGCTGAAGCTTTCTTT
CASSRGGLAEAFF
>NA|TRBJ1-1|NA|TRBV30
TGTGCCTGGAGTCGAGGAGGGAACACTGAAGCTTTCTTT
CAWSRGGNTEAFF
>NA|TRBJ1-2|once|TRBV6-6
TGTGCCAGCACGCCCCGGGTGAACTATGGCTACACCTTC
CASTPRVNYGYTF
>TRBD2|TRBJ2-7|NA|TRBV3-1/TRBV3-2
TGTGCCAGCAGCCGGGCGGGGGGGGCCCACGAGCAGTACTTC
CASSRAGGAHEQYF
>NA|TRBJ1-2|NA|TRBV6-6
TGTGCCAGCAGTTACGCGAGGCAGAACTATGGCTACACCTTC
CASSYARQNYGYTF
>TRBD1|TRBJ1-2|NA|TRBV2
TGTGCCAGCAGTCAATCGAGATTGACAGGGAGCGGCTACACCTTC
CASSQSRLTGSGYTF
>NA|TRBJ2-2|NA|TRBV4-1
TGCGCCAGCAGCCATCTAGTGAGAAACACCGGGGAGCTGTTTTTT
CASSHLVRNTGELFF
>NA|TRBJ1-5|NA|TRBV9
TGTGCCAGCAGCGCCGGAGGGGATCAGCCCCAGCATTTT
CASSAGGDQPQHF
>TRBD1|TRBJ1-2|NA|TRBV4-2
TGTGCCAGCAGCCAAGAGGCAGGGGGGAATGGCTACACCTTC
CASSQEAGGNGYTF
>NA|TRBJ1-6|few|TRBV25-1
TGTGCCAGTACTAACTATAATTCACCCCTCCACTTT
CASTNYNSPLHF
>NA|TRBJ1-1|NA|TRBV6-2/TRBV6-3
TGTGCCAGCAGTTCCCTAGAAGTGAACACTGAAGCTTTCTTT
CASSSLEVNTEAFF
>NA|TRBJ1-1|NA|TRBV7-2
TGTGCCAGCAGCTTTAAAATGAACACTGAAGCTTTCTTT
CASSFKMNTEAFF
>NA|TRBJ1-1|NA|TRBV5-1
TGCGCCAGCAGCTTGGTAGAGGTGGCAGTTAACACTGAAGCTTTCTTT
CASSLVEVAVNTEAFF
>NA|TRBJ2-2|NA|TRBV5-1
TGCGCCAGCACCGTCCTACCCCAGAACACCGGGGAGCTGTTTTTT
CASTVLPQNTGELFF
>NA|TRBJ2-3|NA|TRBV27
TGTGCCAGCAGTACCATTAACACCGCTTCAACCAGCACAGATACGCAGTATTTT
CASSTINTASTSTDTQYF
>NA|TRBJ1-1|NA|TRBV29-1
TGCAGCGTTGTGGCAGCGTACACTGAAGCTTTCTTT
CSVVAAYTEAFF